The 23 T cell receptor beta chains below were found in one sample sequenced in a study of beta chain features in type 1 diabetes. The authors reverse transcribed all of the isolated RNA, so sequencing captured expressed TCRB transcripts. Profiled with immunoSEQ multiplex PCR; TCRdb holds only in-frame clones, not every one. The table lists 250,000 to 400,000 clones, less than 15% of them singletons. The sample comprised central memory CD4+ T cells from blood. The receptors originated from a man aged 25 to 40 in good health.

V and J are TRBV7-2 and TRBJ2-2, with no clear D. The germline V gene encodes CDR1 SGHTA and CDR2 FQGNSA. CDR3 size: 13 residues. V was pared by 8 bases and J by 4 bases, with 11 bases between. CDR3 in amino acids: CASSLVPTGELFF. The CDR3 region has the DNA TGTGCCAGCTCACTTGTCCCCACCGGGGAGCTGTTTTTT.

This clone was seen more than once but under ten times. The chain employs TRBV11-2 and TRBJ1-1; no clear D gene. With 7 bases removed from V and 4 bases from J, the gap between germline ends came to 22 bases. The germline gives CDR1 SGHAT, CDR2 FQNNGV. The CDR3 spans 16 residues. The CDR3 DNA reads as TGTGCCAGCAACCCAAATACCGGGTCTCGGGGCACTGAAGCTTTCTTT. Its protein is CASNPNTGSRGTEAFF.

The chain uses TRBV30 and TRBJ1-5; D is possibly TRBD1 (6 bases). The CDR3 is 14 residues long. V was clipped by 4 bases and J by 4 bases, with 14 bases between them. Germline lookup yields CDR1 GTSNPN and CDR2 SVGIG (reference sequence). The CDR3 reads CAWNSGQVNQPQHF. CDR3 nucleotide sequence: TGTGCCTGGAATTCGGGACAAGTGAATCAGCCCCAGCATTTT.

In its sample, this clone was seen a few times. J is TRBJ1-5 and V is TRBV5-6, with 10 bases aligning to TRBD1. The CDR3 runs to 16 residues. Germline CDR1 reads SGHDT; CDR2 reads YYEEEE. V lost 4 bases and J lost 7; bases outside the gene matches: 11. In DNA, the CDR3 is TGTGCCAGCAGCGGGCGACAGGGGGCCCGGGGACAGCCCCAGCATTTT. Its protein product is CASSGRQGARGQPQHF.

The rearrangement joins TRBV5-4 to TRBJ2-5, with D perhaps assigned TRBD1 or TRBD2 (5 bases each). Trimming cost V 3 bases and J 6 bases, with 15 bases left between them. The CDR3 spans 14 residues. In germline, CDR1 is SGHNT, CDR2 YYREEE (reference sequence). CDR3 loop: CASSYYSGTQTQYF. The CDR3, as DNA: TGTGCCAGCAGCTATTACTCAGGGACGCAGACCCAGTACTTC.

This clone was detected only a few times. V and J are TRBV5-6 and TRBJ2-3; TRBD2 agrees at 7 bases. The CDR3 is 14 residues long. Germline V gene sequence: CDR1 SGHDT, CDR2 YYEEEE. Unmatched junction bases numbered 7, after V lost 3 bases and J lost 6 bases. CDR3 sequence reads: CASSWGRGSDTQYF. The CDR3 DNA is TGTGCCAGCAGCTGGGGGAGGGGATCGGATACGCAGTATTTT.

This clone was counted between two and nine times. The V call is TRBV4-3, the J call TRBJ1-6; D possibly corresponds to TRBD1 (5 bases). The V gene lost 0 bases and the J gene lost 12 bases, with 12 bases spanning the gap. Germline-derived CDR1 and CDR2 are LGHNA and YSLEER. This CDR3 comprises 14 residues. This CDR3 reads CASSQDMGGVPLHF. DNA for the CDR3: TGCGCCAGCAGCCAAGATATGGGGGGGGTACCCCTCCACTTT.

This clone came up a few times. Written as DNA, the CDR3 is TGTGCCAGCAGTTTATTGGCCAAGTCTGGGGCCAACGTCCTGACTTTC. Translating gives CASSLLAKSGANVLTF. The V and J genes are TRBV27 and TRBJ2-6; the D is unclear. With 1 base removed from V and 1 base from J, the gap between germline ends came to 8 bases. The CDR3 is made up of 16 amino acids. Per germline, CDR1 MNHEY and CDR2 SMNVEV (reference sequence).

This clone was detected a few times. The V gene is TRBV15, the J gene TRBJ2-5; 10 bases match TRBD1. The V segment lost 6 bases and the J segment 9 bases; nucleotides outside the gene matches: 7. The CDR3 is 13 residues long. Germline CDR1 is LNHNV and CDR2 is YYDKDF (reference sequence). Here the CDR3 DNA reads TGTGCCACCAGGGGCGGGACAGGGGCGGCCCAGTACTTC. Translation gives CATRGGTGAAQYF.

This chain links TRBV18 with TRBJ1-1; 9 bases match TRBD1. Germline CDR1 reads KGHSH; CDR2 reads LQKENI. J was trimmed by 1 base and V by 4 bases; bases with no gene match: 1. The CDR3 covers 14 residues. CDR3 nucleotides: TGTGCCAGCTCACGGGACAGGGCGAACACTGAAGCTTTCTTT. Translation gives CASSRDRANTEAFF.

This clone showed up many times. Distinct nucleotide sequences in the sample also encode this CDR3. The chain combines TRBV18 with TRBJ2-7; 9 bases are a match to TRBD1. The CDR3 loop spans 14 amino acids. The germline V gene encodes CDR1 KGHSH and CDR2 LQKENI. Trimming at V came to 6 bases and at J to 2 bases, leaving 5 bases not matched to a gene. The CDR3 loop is CASSPGQGAYEQYV. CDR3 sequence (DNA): TGTGCCAGCTCTCCGGGACAGGGCGCCTACGAGCAGTACGTC.

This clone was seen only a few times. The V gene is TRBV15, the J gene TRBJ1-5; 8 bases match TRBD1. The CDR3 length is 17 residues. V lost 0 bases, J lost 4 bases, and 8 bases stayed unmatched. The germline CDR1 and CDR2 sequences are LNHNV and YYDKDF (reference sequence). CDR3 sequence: CATSRDLWTGPNQPQHF. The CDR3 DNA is TGTGCCACCAGCAGAGATCTTTGGACAGGGCCAAATCAGCCCCAGCATTTT. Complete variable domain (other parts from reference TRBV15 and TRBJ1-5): DAMVIQNPRYQVTQFGKPVTLSCSQTLNHNVMYWYQQKSSQAPKLLFHYYDKDFNNEADTPDNFQSRRPNTSFCFLDIRSPGLGDTAMYLCATSRDLWTGPNQPQHFGDGTRLSIL.

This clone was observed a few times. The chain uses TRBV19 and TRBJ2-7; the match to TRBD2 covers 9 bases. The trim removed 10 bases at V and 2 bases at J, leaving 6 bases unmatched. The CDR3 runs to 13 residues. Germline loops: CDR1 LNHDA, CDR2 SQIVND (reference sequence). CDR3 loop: CATSRGGPYEQYF. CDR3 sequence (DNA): TGTGCCACTTCGCGGGGGGGCCCCTACGAGCAGTACTTC.

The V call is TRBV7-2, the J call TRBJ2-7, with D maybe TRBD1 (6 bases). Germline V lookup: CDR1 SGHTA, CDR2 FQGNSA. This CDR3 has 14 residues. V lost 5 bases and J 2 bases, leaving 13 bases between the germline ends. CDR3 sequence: CASSPPGQPYEQYV. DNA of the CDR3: TGTGCCAGCAGCCCCCCGGGACAACCCTACGAGCAGTACGTC.

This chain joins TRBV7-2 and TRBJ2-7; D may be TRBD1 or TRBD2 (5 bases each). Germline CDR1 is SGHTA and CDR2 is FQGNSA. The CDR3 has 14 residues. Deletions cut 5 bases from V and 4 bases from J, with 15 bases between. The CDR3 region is CASSPGPNRYEQYF. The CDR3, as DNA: TGTGCCAGCAGCCCGGGACCCAACCGGTACGAGCAGTACTTC.

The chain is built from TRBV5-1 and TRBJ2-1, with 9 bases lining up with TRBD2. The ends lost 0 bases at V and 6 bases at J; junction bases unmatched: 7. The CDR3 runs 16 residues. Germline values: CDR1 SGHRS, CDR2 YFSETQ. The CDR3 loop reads CASSLEFLAGLNEQFF. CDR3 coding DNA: TGCGCCAGCAGCTTGGAGTTTCTAGCGGGGCTCAATGAGCAGTTCTTC.

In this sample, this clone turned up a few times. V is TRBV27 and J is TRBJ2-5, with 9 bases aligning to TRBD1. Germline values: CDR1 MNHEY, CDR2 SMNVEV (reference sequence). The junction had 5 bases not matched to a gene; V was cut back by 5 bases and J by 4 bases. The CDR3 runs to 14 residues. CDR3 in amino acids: CASSIHRGLETQYF. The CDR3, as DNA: TGTGCCAGCAGTATCCACAGGGGGCTAGAGACCCAGTACTTC.

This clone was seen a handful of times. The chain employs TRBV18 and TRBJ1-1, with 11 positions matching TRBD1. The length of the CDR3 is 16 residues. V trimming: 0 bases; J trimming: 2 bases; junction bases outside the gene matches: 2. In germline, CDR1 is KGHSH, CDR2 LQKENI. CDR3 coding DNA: TGTGCCAGCTCACCACCAGGGACAGGGGGTAACACTGAAGCTTTCTTT. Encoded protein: CASSPPGTGGNTEAFF.

The CDR3 DNA reads as TGTGCCAGCAGATTAACCGTGAACACCGGGGAGCTGTTTTTT. Its protein product is CASRLTVNTGELFF. The V call is TRBV9, the J call TRBJ2-2; no clear D gene. In germline, CDR1 is SGDLS, CDR2 YYNGEE. There are 14 residues in the CDR3. V gave up 5 bases and J gave up 1 base, with 9 bases separating them.

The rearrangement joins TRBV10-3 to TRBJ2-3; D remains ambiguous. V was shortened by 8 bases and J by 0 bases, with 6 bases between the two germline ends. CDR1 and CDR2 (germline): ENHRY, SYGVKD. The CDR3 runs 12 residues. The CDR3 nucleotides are TGTGCCATCTCCCAAAGCACAGATACGCAGTATTTT. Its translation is CAISQSTDTQYF.

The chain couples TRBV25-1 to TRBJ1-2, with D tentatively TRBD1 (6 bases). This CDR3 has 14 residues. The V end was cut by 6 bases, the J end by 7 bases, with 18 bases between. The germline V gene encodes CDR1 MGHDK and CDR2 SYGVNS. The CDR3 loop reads CASSLGLGASGYTF. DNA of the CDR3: TGTGCCAGCAGCTTAGGTTTGGGGGCGAGTGGCTACACCTTC.

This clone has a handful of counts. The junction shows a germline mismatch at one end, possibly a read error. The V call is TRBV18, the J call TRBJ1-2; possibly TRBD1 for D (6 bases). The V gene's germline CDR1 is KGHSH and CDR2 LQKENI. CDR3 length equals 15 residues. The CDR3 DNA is TGTGCCACCTCAAGCCAGGGGTCCCCCTCCTATGGCTACACCTTC. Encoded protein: CATSSQGSPSYGYTF.

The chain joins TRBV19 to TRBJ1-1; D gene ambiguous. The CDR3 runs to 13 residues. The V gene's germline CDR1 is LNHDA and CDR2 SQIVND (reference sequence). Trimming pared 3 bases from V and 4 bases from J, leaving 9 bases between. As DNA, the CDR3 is TGTGCCAGTAGTATCTCGGCAGTCACTGAAGCTTTCTTT. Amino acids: CASSISAVTEAFF.